The next 16 T cell receptor beta chains were all read from a single sample in a study of blood T cell repertoires in COVID-19. Here immunoSEQ multiplex PCR was the method, and the copy in TCRdb shows in-frame clones only, minus some. Here the sample spans over 120,000 clones, 70% to 90% being singletons. Sequencing was performed on peripheral blood. These receptors were obtained from a human donor with acute or convalescent COVID-19. The donor label of this sample is uncertain.

The chain has TRBV6-4 and TRBJ2-5; D is perhaps TRBD1 (6 bases). Germline assignment: CDR1 MRHNA and CDR2 SNTAGT. V was pared by 3 bases and J by 7 bases, with 15 bases between. There are 14 residues in the CDR3. The CDR3 spells CASSEGAGVTTQYF. The CDR3 coding sequence is TGTGCCAGCAGTGAGGGGGCAGGGGTTACGACCCAGTACTTC.

The genes are TRBV19 and TRBJ2-7; TRBD1 matches 8 bases. Germline V CDR1 and CDR2: LNHDA, SQIVND (reference sequence). Trimming at V came to 4 bases and at J to 0 bases, leaving 8 bases not matched to a gene. The CDR3 totals 16 residues. This chain's CDR3 is CASSRSGQGYSYEQYF. As DNA, the CDR3 is TGTGCCAGTAGTAGGTCCGGACAGGGATACTCCTACGAGCAGTACTTC.

Regarding this clone: This specimen includes other DNA sequences encoding the same CDR3. CDR3 in DNA: TGTGCCAGCAGCTTAGGAAGAGGGGGTGATTCACCCCTCCACTTT. This gives the protein CASSLGRGGDSPLHF. The chain uses TRBV7-2 and TRBJ1-6, with D perhaps matching TRBD1 (6 bases). The length of the CDR3 is 15 residues. Germline V lookup: CDR1 SGHTA, CDR2 FQGNSA. V lost 1 base, J lost 8 bases, and 12 bases lay in between.

This chain joins TRBV7-9 and TRBJ1-1, with TRBD1 matching 9 bases. CDR1 is SEHNR, CDR2 FQNEAQ, per germline (reference sequence). This CDR3 region has 14 residues. Trimming removed 4 bases from V and 6 bases from J; junction bases left unmatched: 6. The CDR3 protein is CASSWGQGEAEAFF. CDR3 nucleotides: TGTGCCAGCAGCTGGGGACAGGGCGAGGCTGAAGCTTTCTTT.

The chain recombines TRBV29-1 with TRBJ2-6; D is ambiguous. This CDR3 contains 14 residues. Per germline, CDR1 SQVTM and CDR2 ANQGSEA. The V end lost 2 bases, the J end lost 4 bases, and 9 bases lay between the germline ends. Written as DNA, the CDR3 is TGCAGCGTTGAAATTCTTCGGGGGGCCAACGTCCTGACTTTC. As protein: CSVEILRGANVLTF.

The V call is TRBV11-2, the J call TRBJ2-1, with TRBD2 matching 7 bases. Germline V gene sequence: CDR1 SGHAT, CDR2 FQNNGV. Trimming removed 8 bases from V and 6 bases from J; junction bases left unmatched: 7. The CDR3 contains 13 residues. CDR3 sequence reads: CASGPGLLNEQFF. The DNA of the CDR3 is TGTGCCAGCGGCCCGGGACTACTCAATGAGCAGTTCTTC. Full variable domain (missing parts from reference TRBV11-2 and TRBJ2-1): EAGVAQSPRYKIIEKRQSVAFWCNPISGHATLYWYQQILGQGPKLLIQFQNNGVVDDSQLPKDRFSAERLKGVDSTLKIQPAKLEDSAVYLCASGPGLLNEQFFGPGTRLTVL.

A single count supports this clone. CDR3 loop: CATSPGTGANEKLFF. CDR3 sequence (DNA): TGTGCCACCAGCCCGGGAACAGGGGCTAATGAAAAACTGTTTTTT. V and J are TRBV24-1 and TRBJ1-4; 7 bases are shared with TRBD1. J was trimmed by 3 bases and V by 7 bases; bases with no gene match: 7. From germline, CDR1 is KGHDR and CDR2 SFDVKD. This CDR3 has 15 amino acids.

The sample holds a few counts of this clone. The rearrangement uses TRBV5-5 and TRBJ2-7, with TRBD1 identical over 8 bases. J lost 5 bases, V lost 4 bases, and 8 bases had no gene match. The germline CDR1 and CDR2 sequences are SGHKS and YYEKEE (reference sequence). The CDR3 spans 14 residues. In nucleotides, the CDR3 is TGTGCCAGCAGCCGGACAGGGAACAGCGACGAGCAGTACTTC. The encoded protein is CASSRTGNSDEQYF.

The gene calls are TRBV19 and TRBJ2-7, with TRBD2 as a possible D gene (6 bases). The CDR3 is made up of 15 amino acids. Germline assignment: CDR1 LNHDA and CDR2 SQIVND (reference sequence). V gave up 3 bases and J gave up 1 base, with 13 bases separating them. Here the CDR3 reads CASSIGTGGSYEQYF. CDR3 sequence (DNA): TGTGCCAGTAGTATCGGTACCGGGGGATCCTACGAGCAGTACTTC.

V is TRBV28 and J is TRBJ2-5; a possible D gene is TRBD1 (5 bases). Germline V gene lookup returns CDR1 MDHEN and CDR2 SYDVKM. Trimming removed 7 bases at V and 5 bases at J, with 17 bases between. The length of the CDR3 is 14 residues. CDR3 nucleotide sequence: TGTGCCAGCACCCTGTCAGGGTTCACGGAGACCCAGTACTTC. As protein: CASTLSGFTETQYF.

The chain employs TRBV9 and TRBJ1-2; the match to TRBD1 covers 9 bases. Germline CDR1 and CDR2: SGDLS and YYNGEE. The CDR3 has 14 amino acids. The ends lost 5 bases at V and 5 bases at J; junction bases unmatched: 7. The CDR3 reads CASRRGQGIYGYTF. CDR3 DNA sequence: TGTGCCAGCAGGAGAGGACAGGGGATTTATGGCTACACCTTC.

This chain links TRBV12-5 with TRBJ2-3; D remains unclear. The germline CDR1 and CDR2 sequences are LGHNT and FRNRAP. The V end was cut by 0 bases, the J end by 6 bases, with 4 bases between. The CDR3 covers 12 residues. This CDR3 reads CASGLVSDTQYF. CDR3 nucleotide sequence: TGTGCTAGTGGTTTGGTATCTGATACGCAGTATTTT.

The chain couples TRBV4-3 to TRBJ1-4; D gene uncertain. The CDR3 extends over 16 amino acids. The V gene lost 2 bases and the J gene lost 0 bases, with 10 bases spanning the gap. Germline values: CDR1 LGHNA, CDR2 YSLEER. CDR3 residues: CASSQITGATNEKLFF. CDR3 coding DNA: TGCGCCAGCAGCCAAATAACCGGGGCAACTAATGAAAAACTGTTTTTT.

The sample holds one count of this clone. The J gene is TRBJ2-1, the V gene TRBV9; TRBD1 matches at 8 bases. Trimming took 3 bases from V and 2 from J; bases not matched to a gene: 13. This CDR3 has 18 amino acids. Germline loops: CDR1 SGDLS, CDR2 YYNGEE. The CDR3 nucleotides are TGTGCCAGCAGCGCTAGATTACGGACAGGGATGGCCTACAATGAGCAGTTCTTC. Translating gives CASSARLRTGMAYNEQFF. Variable domain in full (rest from reference TRBV9 and TRBJ2-1): DSGVTQTPKHLITATGQRVTLRCSPRSGDLSVYWYQQSLDQGLQFLIQYYNGEERAKGNILERFSAQQFPDLHSELNLSSLELGDSALYFCASSARLRTGMAYNEQFFGPGTRLTVL.

This chain links TRBV29-1 with TRBJ1-2; possibly TRBD1 for D (5 bases). CDR1 is SQVTM and CDR2 is ANQGSEA in the germline V gene. This CDR3 has 14 amino acids. V was trimmed by 2 bases and J by 4 bases, leaving 14 bases between them. The DNA for the CDR3 is TGCAGCGTTGAACCCCGCCAGGGCCGCTATGGCTACACCTTC. It encodes CSVEPRQGRYGYTF.

This chain joins TRBV5-1 and TRBJ1-2, with 11 bases matching TRBD1. With V trimmed by 4 bases and J by 7 bases, 6 bases remained unmatched. CDR3 length: 14 residues. Germline V gene data show CDR1 as SGHRS and CDR2 as YFSETQ. The CDR3: CASSHGTGGSGYTF. In nucleotides, the CDR3 is TGCGCCAGCAGCCATGGGACAGGGGGGTCTGGCTACACCTTC.